The clone carrying this T cell receptor beta chain is deemed medium-sized (0.01 to 0.1%) by its frequency. Its antigen remains unknown. This sample was included in a study of CXCR3-negative and CXCR3-positive naive CD8 T cells. General study results and limits: In naive cells, CXCR3-negative and CXCR3-positive subsets had similar TRBV-TRBJ usage; memory cells differed. Naive subsets displayed similar surface CD5, and TCR strength was inferred from TRB CDR3 properties.

Libraries were UMI-labeled 5' RACE TRB cDNA. TCRdb reprocessed the 5' RACE reads and stores each CDR3 protein as one record, lacking DNA. The sample data list approximately 10,000 distinct CDR3 sequences. CDR1 SGHRS and CDR2 YFSETQ come from the germline V gene. This CDR3 spans 19 amino acids. Sequencing was carried out using naive CXCR3- CD8+ T cells from blood. The subset is: CD45RO-CCR7+CD27+CD95- naive CD8+ T cells lacking CXCR3 (TNR3-). This receptor was obtained from a human donor in good health. Some clones in this sample may be carry-over from other donors' samples. The rearrangement uses TRBV5-1 and TRBJ2-7; TCRdb selects TRBD2, and the lack of DNA leaves this call unchecked. CDR3 protein: CASSLVGIVLAGRAYEQYF.